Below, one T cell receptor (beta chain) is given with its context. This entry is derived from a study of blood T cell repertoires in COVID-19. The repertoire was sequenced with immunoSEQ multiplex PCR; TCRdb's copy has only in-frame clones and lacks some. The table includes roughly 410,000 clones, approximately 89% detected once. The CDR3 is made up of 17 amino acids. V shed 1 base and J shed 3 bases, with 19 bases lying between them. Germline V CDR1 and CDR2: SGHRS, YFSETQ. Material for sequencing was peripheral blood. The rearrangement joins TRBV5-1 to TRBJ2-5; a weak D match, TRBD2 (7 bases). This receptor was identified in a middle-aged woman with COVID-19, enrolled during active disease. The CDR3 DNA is TGCGCCAGCAGCTTGTATCTCGCCGGGGGGCTAGAAGAGACCCAGTACTTC. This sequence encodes CASSLYLAGGLEETQYF.